These T cell receptor beta chains were read from a single sample in a study of blood T cell repertoires in COVID-19. The table came from immunoSEQ multiplex PCR; TCRdb's copy has only in-frame clones and leaves some out. Of 250,000 to 300,000 clones in the sample, about 86% are singletons; the top ten hold less than 3%. The specimen sequenced was peripheral blood. Receptors were obtained from a woman in her sixties or seventies with active or convalescent COVID-19. Both conserved end residues are part of each CDR3. Fields, in order: clone size, V gene, J gene, D gene, CDR3 DNA, CDR3 protein. D genes are given only for firm matches. Clone size is given for some rows only: seen once, a few or many times, or a class if the clone is expanded.

clone_size: NA; v_call: TRBV6-2/TRBV6-3; j_call: TRBJ2-5; d_call: TRBD2; cdr3_nt: TGTGCCAGCAGTTGGACTAGCCTGGAGACCCAGTACTTC; cdr3_aa: CASSWTSLETQYF
clone_size: NA; v_call: TRBV19; j_call: TRBJ1-3; d_call: NA; cdr3_nt: TGTGCCAGTAGTCGACAGGAACTCGCTGGAAACACCATATATTTT; cdr3_aa: CASSRQELAGNTIYF
clone_size: once; v_call: TRBV2; j_call: TRBJ2-5; d_call: NA; cdr3_nt: TGTGCCAGCAGTGATATCCTAGATGGGACCCAGTACTTC; cdr3_aa: CASSDILDGTQYF
clone_size: NA; v_call: TRBV15; j_call: TRBJ1-1; d_call: NA; cdr3_nt: TGTGCCACCAGCAGAGACGTAGAAAACACTGAAGCTTTCTTT; cdr3_aa: CATSRDVENTEAFF
clone_size: NA; v_call: TRBV5-1; j_call: TRBJ2-2; d_call: TRBD2; cdr3_nt: TGCGCCAGCAGCTTGGTAGCGGGGGGGCAGCGGTACACCGGGGAGCTGTTTTTT; cdr3_aa: CASSLVAGGQRYTGELFF
clone_size: NA; v_call: TRBV29-1; j_call: TRBJ1-2; d_call: NA; cdr3_nt: TGCAGCGGAACACAGGGTTCCCATGGCTACACCTTC; cdr3_aa: CSGTQGSHGYTF
clone_size: NA; v_call: TRBV7-9; j_call: TRBJ2-5; d_call: TRBD1; cdr3_nt: TGTGCCAGCAGCTTAGGTGACAGGGTGAAGACCCAGTACTTC; cdr3_aa: CASSLGDRVKTQYF
clone_size: once; v_call: TRBV18; j_call: TRBJ1-1; d_call: NA; cdr3_nt: TGTGCCAGCTCACCCCAACCCACGTATTCGGGCACTGAAGCTTTCTTT; cdr3_aa: CASSPQPTYSGTEAFF
clone_size: NA; v_call: TRBV18; j_call: TRBJ1-1; d_call: TRBD1; cdr3_nt: TGTGCCAGCTCACCGAACTCAGGGGGCAGGGCTGCTGACACTGAAGCTTTCTTT; cdr3_aa: CASSPNSGGRAADTEAFF
clone_size: NA; v_call: TRBV5-4; j_call: TRBJ2-5; d_call: TRBD1; cdr3_nt: TGTGCCAGCAACCCGGACAGGGGGCGACAGGAGACCCAGTACTTC; cdr3_aa: CASNPDRGRQETQYF
clone_size: few; v_call: TRBV6-1; j_call: TRBJ2-7; d_call: NA; cdr3_nt: TGTGCCAGCAGTGAAAGGGGTTCCTACGAGCAGTACTTC; cdr3_aa: CASSERGSYEQYF
clone_size: NA; v_call: TRBV27; j_call: TRBJ1-2; d_call: NA; cdr3_nt: TGTGCCAGCAGTTTCCGTCTTCTCGACAGGAGCTATGGCTACACCTTC; cdr3_aa: CASSFRLLDRSYGYTF
clone_size: NA; v_call: TRBV4-2; j_call: TRBJ2-5; d_call: TRBD2; cdr3_nt: TGTGCCAGCAGCCAAGTCGTTGGATTTTCCTTAGCGGGGGGGCCCCAAGAGACCCAGTACTTC; cdr3_aa: CASSQVVGFSLAGGPQETQYF
clone_size: NA; v_call: TRBV18; j_call: TRBJ2-7; d_call: TRBD1; cdr3_nt: TGTGCCAGCTCACCCCGGACAGGGGAACCCTACGAGCAGTACTTC; cdr3_aa: CASSPRTGEPYEQYF
clone_size: NA; v_call: TRBV11-2; j_call: TRBJ1-6; d_call: TRBD1; cdr3_nt: TGTGCCAGCAGCTCCAGGACAGGGAATAATTCACCCCTCCACTTT; cdr3_aa: CASSSRTGNNSPLHF
clone_size: NA; v_call: TRBV30; j_call: TRBJ1-4; d_call: NA; cdr3_nt: TGTGCCTGGAGCGGGTGGCCTAATGAAAAACTGTTTTTT; cdr3_aa: CAWSGWPNEKLFF
clone_size: NA; v_call: TRBV24-1; j_call: TRBJ1-6; d_call: NA; cdr3_nt: TGTGCCACCAGGTCGAAGGACTTTCCGGATTCACCCCTCCACTTT; cdr3_aa: CATRSKDFPDSPLHF
clone_size: NA; v_call: TRBV4-1; j_call: TRBJ1-2; d_call: NA; cdr3_nt: TGCGCCAGCAGCCAAGCCCTCAGGGGTTTAGGCTATGGCTACACCTTC; cdr3_aa: CASSQALRGLGYGYTF
clone_size: NA; v_call: TRBV4-2; j_call: TRBJ1-2; d_call: NA; cdr3_nt: TGTGCCAGCAGCCAAGAAGTGCGATTAGGCTACACCTTC; cdr3_aa: CASSQEVRLGYTF
clone_size: NA; v_call: TRBV19; j_call: TRBJ2-1; d_call: TRBD1; cdr3_nt: TGTGCCAGTACTCTTCCGGGGACAGAAGCAGAGCAGTTCTTC; cdr3_aa: CASTLPGTEAEQFF
clone_size: NA; v_call: TRBV9; j_call: TRBJ2-1; d_call: NA; cdr3_nt: TGTGCCAGCAGCGTGGTTGCCCGCGCGAGGCACAATGAGCAGTTCTTC; cdr3_aa: CASSVVARARHNEQFF
clone_size: NA; v_call: TRBV18; j_call: TRBJ1-2; d_call: NA; cdr3_nt: TGTGCCAGCTCACCACCGGGGGGAAGATATGGCTACACCTTC; cdr3_aa: CASSPPGGRYGYTF
clone_size: NA; v_call: TRBV7-2; j_call: TRBJ1-5; d_call: NA; cdr3_nt: TGTGCCAGCAGCTTAAGGCTTGACACGGGCAATCAGCCCCAGCATTTT; cdr3_aa: CASSLRLDTGNQPQHF
clone_size: NA; v_call: TRBV6-5; j_call: TRBJ1-5; d_call: TRBD1; cdr3_nt: TGTGCCAGCAGAAAAACAGGGGGCGGCAATCAGCCCCAGCATTTT; cdr3_aa: CASRKTGGGNQPQHF
clone_size: NA; v_call: TRBV7-9; j_call: TRBJ2-7; d_call: NA; cdr3_nt: TGTGCCAGCAGCCATCGACAGTCCTACGAGCAGTACTTC; cdr3_aa: CASSHRQSYEQYF
clone_size: NA; v_call: TRBV4-1; j_call: TRBJ1-2; d_call: NA; cdr3_nt: TGCGCCAGCAGCCAAGGGCCGCGGTGGACCTTC; cdr3_aa: CASSQGPRWTF
clone_size: NA; v_call: TRBV6-5; j_call: TRBJ1-1; d_call: NA; cdr3_nt: TGTGCCAGCAGCCGCCCACGGACAGTGAACACTGAAGCTTTCTTT; cdr3_aa: CASSRPRTVNTEAFF
clone_size: NA; v_call: TRBV6-6; j_call: TRBJ1-2; d_call: NA; cdr3_nt: TGTGCCAGCAGTTACCCGGAAAGGGGTGAAGGCTACACCTTC; cdr3_aa: CASSYPERGEGYTF
clone_size: few; v_call: TRBV6-6; j_call: TRBJ1-5; d_call: NA; cdr3_nt: TGTGCCAGCAGTCGGCCTTTTGGGCAGATTAGCAATCAGCCCCAGCATTTT; cdr3_aa: CASSRPFGQISNQPQHF
clone_size: NA; v_call: TRBV27; j_call: TRBJ1-2; d_call: TRBD1; cdr3_nt: TGTGCCAGCAGGGGGTTGGCAGGGGGGACCCCCTATGGCTACACCTTC; cdr3_aa: CASRGLAGGTPYGYTF
clone_size: NA; v_call: TRBV6-6; j_call: TRBJ1-5; d_call: NA; cdr3_nt: TGTGCCACGGGGGAGCCCCAGCATTTT; cdr3_aa: CATGEPQHF
clone_size: NA; v_call: TRBV5-8; j_call: TRBJ2-3; d_call: NA; cdr3_nt: TGTGCCAGCAGCCTAGGACTACTTAGCACAGATACGCAGTATTTT; cdr3_aa: CASSLGLLSTDTQYF
clone_size: NA; v_call: TRBV5-5; j_call: TRBJ2-2; d_call: TRBD1; cdr3_nt: TGTGCCAGCAGCAAGGGACAGGGCTTGAACACCGGGGAGCTGTTTTTT; cdr3_aa: CASSKGQGLNTGELFF
clone_size: few; v_call: TRBV5-4; j_call: TRBJ1-6; d_call: TRBD1; cdr3_nt: TGTGCCAGCAGCTTGTGGACAGGGGGCCCGGATTCACCCCTCCACTTT; cdr3_aa: CASSLWTGGPDSPLHF
clone_size: NA; v_call: TRBV27; j_call: TRBJ1-1; d_call: NA; cdr3_nt: TGTGCCAGCAGTTTTGGGGCCAACACTGAAGCTTTCTTT; cdr3_aa: CASSFGANTEAFF
clone_size: NA; v_call: TRBV5-1; j_call: TRBJ1-2; d_call: TRBD1; cdr3_nt: TGCGCCAGCAGCACTTGGACAGGGCGGGATGGCTACACCTTC; cdr3_aa: CASSTWTGRDGYTF
clone_size: NA; v_call: TRBV4-1; j_call: TRBJ1-5; d_call: NA; cdr3_nt: TGCGCCAGCAGCCCAGGTCCCAGGCAGCCCCAGCATTTT; cdr3_aa: CASSPGPRQPQHF
clone_size: NA; v_call: TRBV5-1; j_call: TRBJ2-2; d_call: TRBD1; cdr3_nt: TGCGCCAGCAGCTTGGCCGGGACAGTACACACCGGGGAGCTGTTTTTT; cdr3_aa: CASSLAGTVHTGELFF
clone_size: NA; v_call: TRBV10-2; j_call: TRBJ1-4; d_call: NA; cdr3_nt: TGCGCCAGCAGTGACAGGCTTAATGAAAAACTGTTTTTT; cdr3_aa: CASSDRLNEKLFF
clone_size: once; v_call: TRBV27; j_call: TRBJ2-7; d_call: NA; cdr3_nt: TGTGCCAGCAGTTTCACCCGCCGGGGGTGGCGCTACGAGCAGTACTTC; cdr3_aa: CASSFTRRGWRYEQYF
clone_size: NA; v_call: TRBV19; j_call: TRBJ1-2; d_call: TRBD1; cdr3_nt: TGTGCCAGTGGGACCCGACAGGGTAGCTTCAACTATGGCTACACCTTC; cdr3_aa: CASGTRQGSFNYGYTF
clone_size: few; v_call: TRBV3-1/TRBV3-2; j_call: TRBJ1-1; d_call: NA; cdr3_nt: TGTGCCAGCAGCCAAGAACTTATGGACACTGAAGCTTTCTTT; cdr3_aa: CASSQELMDTEAFF
clone_size: NA; v_call: TRBV29-1; j_call: TRBJ1-1; d_call: NA; cdr3_nt: TGCAGCGTTGAACTTACGCGGAACACTGAAGCTTTCTTT; cdr3_aa: CSVELTRNTEAFF
clone_size: once; v_call: TRBV10-3; j_call: TRBJ2-1; d_call: TRBD2; cdr3_nt: TGTGCCATCAGGCCAGCTACTAGCGGGGGGGTCCGCTCCTACAATGAGCAGTTCTTC; cdr3_aa: CAIRPATSGGVRSYNEQFF
clone_size: NA; v_call: TRBV4-3; j_call: TRBJ2-7; d_call: TRBD1; cdr3_nt: TGCGCCAGCAGCCGATTCTCGACAGGGGAGGCCCACGAGCAGTACTTC; cdr3_aa: CASSRFSTGEAHEQYF
clone_size: NA; v_call: TRBV7-7; j_call: TRBJ2-7; d_call: TRBD1; cdr3_nt: TGTGCCAGCAGCTCAGGACAGGGGTCCTACGAGCAGTACTTC; cdr3_aa: CASSSGQGSYEQYF
clone_size: NA; v_call: TRBV5-1; j_call: TRBJ2-1; d_call: TRBD2; cdr3_nt: TGCGCCAGCAGCGTCCAGCGGGGGGCCTCGTACAATGAGCAGTTCTTC; cdr3_aa: CASSVQRGASYNEQFF
clone_size: NA; v_call: TRBV6-4; j_call: TRBJ1-2; d_call: NA; cdr3_nt: TGTGCCAGCAGTGACTCGGGGCTATCAGCCGGCTACACCTTC; cdr3_aa: CASSDSGLSAGYTF
clone_size: NA; v_call: TRBV7-8; j_call: TRBJ1-2; d_call: TRBD1; cdr3_nt: TGTGCCAGCAGCTTAGCTGGGCCTAGGACAGGCCCAAGGGGCTACACCTTC; cdr3_aa: CASSLAGPRTGPRGYTF
clone_size: NA; v_call: TRBV4-1; j_call: TRBJ1-4; d_call: NA; cdr3_nt: TGCGCCAGCAGCCAACGAGGGTTAGATGAAAAACTGTTTTTT; cdr3_aa: CASSQRGLDEKLFF
clone_size: NA; v_call: TRBV25-1; j_call: TRBJ2-3; d_call: TRBD2; cdr3_nt: TGTGCCAGCAGGGCAGCGGGGGGGGGCCCAGATACGCAGTATTTT; cdr3_aa: CASRAAGGGPDTQYF
clone_size: few; v_call: TRBV9; j_call: TRBJ2-7; d_call: TRBD1; cdr3_nt: TGTGCCAGCAGCCCGGGACAGGGGGCGAGGGAGCAGTACTTC; cdr3_aa: CASSPGQGAREQYF
clone_size: NA; v_call: TRBV5-1; j_call: TRBJ2-5; d_call: TRBD2; cdr3_nt: TGCGCCAGCAGAGCGGGGGAGACCCAGTACTTC; cdr3_aa: CASRAGETQYF
clone_size: NA; v_call: TRBV5-4; j_call: TRBJ1-2; d_call: TRBD1; cdr3_nt: TGTGCCAGCAGCGCAGGCGGACAGGGCGACTATGGCTACACCTTC; cdr3_aa: CASSAGGQGDYGYTF